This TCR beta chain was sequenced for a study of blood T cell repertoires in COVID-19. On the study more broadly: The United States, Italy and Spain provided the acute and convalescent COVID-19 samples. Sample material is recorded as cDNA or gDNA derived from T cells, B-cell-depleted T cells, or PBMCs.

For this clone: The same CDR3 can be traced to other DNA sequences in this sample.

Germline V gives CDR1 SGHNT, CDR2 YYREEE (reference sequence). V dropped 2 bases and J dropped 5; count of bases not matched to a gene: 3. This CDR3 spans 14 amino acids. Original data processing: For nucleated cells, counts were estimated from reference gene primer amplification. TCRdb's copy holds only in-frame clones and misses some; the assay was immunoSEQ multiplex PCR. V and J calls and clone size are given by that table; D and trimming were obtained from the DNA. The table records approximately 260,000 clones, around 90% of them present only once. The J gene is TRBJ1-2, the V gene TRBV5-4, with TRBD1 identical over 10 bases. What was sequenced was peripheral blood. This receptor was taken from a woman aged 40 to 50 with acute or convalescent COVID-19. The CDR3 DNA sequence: TGTGCCAGCAGCTTAACGGGACAGGGGTATGGCTACACCTTC. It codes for CASSLTGQGYGYTF.